Below, 17 T cell receptor beta chains from the same sample are listed, as sequenced in a study of OX40 agonist ivuxolimab in advanced cancers. Using immunoSEQ multiplex PCR, the repertoire was profiled, and TCRdb retains in-frame clones only, with some absent. The sample includes roughly 50,000 clones, about 86% of them seen just once. The sequences come from CD4+ or CD8+ T cells sorted from blood, collected in a trial of the OX40 agonist ivuxolimab. The receptors here all came from an adult with an advanced solid tumor such as melanoma, head and neck, liver or kidney cancer.

J is TRBJ1-2 and V is TRBV7-3, with TRBD1 as a possible D gene (6 bases). V lost 6 bases and J 0 bases, leaving 14 bases between the germline ends. There are 15 residues in the CDR3. Germline-derived CDR1 and CDR2 are SGHTA and FQGTGA. CDR3 sequence reads: CASRQQGPSNYGYTF. As DNA, the CDR3 is TGTGCCAGCAGACAACAGGGACCCTCTAACTATGGCTACACCTTC.

This chain joins TRBV9 and TRBJ2-1, with 12 bases fitting TRBD2. CDR1 is SGDLS and CDR2 is YYNGEE in the germline V gene. V was pared by 2 bases and J by 7 bases, with 4 bases of the junction left unmatched. The CDR3 totals 15 residues. As DNA, the CDR3 is TGTGCCAGCAGCGTTGAACTAGCGGGGGGAAATGAGCAGTTCTTC. It encodes CASSVELAGGNEQFF. Looking up the rest from reference TRBV9 and TRBJ2-1 gives the full variable domain: DSGVTQTPKHLITATGQRVTLRCSPRSGDLSVYWYQQSLDQGLQFLIQYYNGEERAKGNILERFSAQQFPDLHSELNLSSLELGDSALYFCASSVELAGGNEQFFGPGTRLTVL.

The chain couples TRBV6-5 to TRBJ1-2, with D possibly being TRBD1 (5 bases). The CDR3 is made up of 11 amino acids. Per germline, CDR1 MNHEY and CDR2 SVGAGI. Trimming took off 6 bases at V and 8 bases at J, with 10 bases between the two ends. CDR3 bases: TGTGCCAGCAGCCAGGGCGGCGGCTACACCTTC. Protein product: CASSQGGGYTF.

This clone was counted only a few times. This rearrangement joins TRBV4-1 to TRBJ2-7, with D unclear. This CDR3 has 12 residues. Per the germline V gene, CDR1 is MGHRA and CDR2 is YSYEKL. V was shortened by 4 bases and J by 7 bases, with 11 bases between the two germline ends. The CDR3 DNA is TGCGCCAGCAGCCCGAGGTCGGAGGAGCAGTACTTC. As protein: CASSPRSEEQYF.

This clone occurred a few times. The chain combines TRBV18 with TRBJ1-2; D unresolved. Germline lookup yields CDR1 KGHSH and CDR2 LQKENI. CDR3 length: 14 residues. V lost 6 bases and J 4 bases, leaving 15 bases between the germline ends. The CDR3 DNA reads TGTGCCAGCTCCGTATTGGACTCGGTCTATGGCTACACCTTC. As protein: CASSVLDSVYGYTF.

The rearrangement uses TRBV5-1 and TRBJ1-1, with TRBD1 identical over 7 bases. Germline loops: CDR1 SGHRS, CDR2 YFSETQ. V lost 0 bases to trimming and J lost 0 bases; unmatched junction nucleotides: 11. The CDR3 totals 18 residues. The CDR3 DNA follows: TGCGCCAGCAGCTTGGCCGTCCCGGGACAGAGATTGAACACTGAAGCTTTCTTT. It translates to CASSLAVPGQRLNTEAFF.

The chain combines TRBV4-1 with TRBJ2-1; 12 bases line up with TRBD2. Germline CDR1 reads MGHRA; CDR2 reads YSYEKL. Trimming at V came to 1 base and at J to 2 bases, leaving 3 bases not matched to a gene. The CDR3 runs to 17 residues. The CDR3 sequence: CASSQGSSGGAYNEQFF. The CDR3, as DNA: TGCGCCAGCAGCCAAGGCTCTAGCGGGGGGGCCTACAATGAGCAGTTCTTC.

This rearrangement joins TRBV29-1 to TRBJ2-1; 7 bases align to TRBD1. With V trimmed by 7 bases and J by 8 bases, 14 bases remained unmatched. Germline V gives CDR1 SQVTM, CDR2 ANQGSEA. CDR3 length: 14 amino acids. The CDR3 spells CSGGRGKLSDEQFF. CDR3 bases: TGCAGCGGGGGCAGGGGGAAGCTAAGCGATGAGCAGTTCTTC.

This chain uses TRBV5-8 with TRBJ2-7; tentatively, D is TRBD1 (6 bases). The CDR3 runs 13 residues. The V end was cut by 4 bases, the J end by 7 bases, with 15 bases between. The V gene's germline CDR1 is SGHTS and CDR2 YDEGEE. The CDR3 bases are TGTGCCAGCAGCCACACAGGGTCGGGGGAGCAGTACTTC. It codes for CASSHTGSGEQYF.

The chain couples TRBV18 to TRBJ1-1; the D gene is possibly TRBD1 (6 bases). V was trimmed by 2 bases and J by 1 base, leaving 11 bases between them. The CDR3 extends over 15 amino acids. Looked up from germline, CDR1 is KGHSH and CDR2 is LQKENI. The CDR3 sequence: CASSPGGHPNTEAFF. The CDR3 coding sequence is TGTGCCAGCTCACCAGGGGGGCACCCGAACACTGAAGCTTTCTTT.

The CDR3 here is CASSPQSRFGENTEAFF. Here the CDR3 DNA reads TGTGCCAGCTCACCCCAATCGCGCTTTGGGGAGAACACTGAAGCTTTCTTT. The genes are TRBV18 and TRBJ1-1, with D hard to call. V lost 3 bases to trimming and J lost 1 base, with 18 bases between them. The CDR3 has 17 residues. Germline V CDR1 and CDR2: KGHSH, LQKENI.

This chain connects TRBV12-5 to TRBJ2-4; no firm D call. Trimming cost V 1 base and J 2 bases, with 6 bases left between them. From germline, CDR1 is LGHNT and CDR2 FRNRAP. This CDR3 contains 14 residues. The CDR3 sequence is CASGLAPTKNIQYF. Here the CDR3 DNA reads TGTGCTAGTGGTTTGGCCCCGACCAAAAACATTCAGTACTTC.

The chain combines TRBV18 with TRBJ1-5; D is unresolved. The CDR3 sequence is 14 residues long. The germline V gene encodes CDR1 KGHSH and CDR2 LQKENI. V dropped 3 bases and J dropped 3 bases, with 9 bases sitting between them. CDR3 bases: TGTGCCAGCTCACCCCGGGCCTACAATCAGCCCCAGCATTTT. Its translation is CASSPRAYNQPQHF. Full variable domain (remainder filled in from reference TRBV18 and TRBJ1-5): NAGVMQNPRHLVRRRGQEARLRCSPMKGHSHVYWYRQLPEEGLKFMVYLQKENIIDESGMPKERFSAEFPKEGPSILRIQQVVRGDSAAYFCASSPRAYNQPQHFGDGTRLSIL.

The genes are TRBV2 and TRBJ2-3; tentatively, D is TRBD2 (7 bases). V was shortened by 4 bases and J by 4 bases, with 12 bases between the two germline ends. CDR1 and CDR2 from the germline V gene are SNHLY and FYNNEI. The length of the CDR3 is 14 residues. The chain's CDR3 is CASSGGGGADTQYF. CDR3 nucleotides: TGTGCCAGCAGTGGAGGAGGGGGGGCAGATACGCAGTATTTT.

This clone qualifies as medium-sized (0.01 to 0.1%). This CDR3 is CASRPGQGSGYEQYF. CDR3 in DNA: TGTGCCAGCAGACCTGGACAGGGTTCAGGCTACGAGCAGTACTTC. The rearrangement links TRBV6-1 to TRBJ2-7; 8 bases match TRBD1. CDR3 size: 15 residues. The V gene end was trimmed by 6 bases and the J gene end by 3 bases; junction bases not matched to a gene: 10. Germline CDR1 and CDR2: MNHNS and SASEGT.

This chain links TRBV29-1 with TRBJ1-6, with 7 nucleotides matching TRBD1. This CDR3 comprises 13 residues. V shed 7 bases and J 5 bases; nucleotides not matched to a gene: 5. Germline CDR1 reads SQVTM; CDR2 reads ANQGSEA. The CDR3 nucleotides are TGCAGCGCCCGACAGGGCAATAATTCACCCCTCCACTTT. Its translation is CSARQGNNSPLHF.

There are a few counts of this clone. The chain recombines TRBV15 with TRBJ1-2; unclear D gene. Germline loops: CDR1 LNHNV, CDR2 YYDKDF (reference sequence). The V and J ends lost 1 base and 0 bases respectively, with 9 bases between them. The CDR3 spans 15 residues. The CDR3 sequence: CATSRGGLANYGYTF. The CDR3 DNA reads TGTGCCACCAGCAGAGGAGGACTGGCTAACTATGGCTACACCTTC.